This T cell receptor beta chain was captured in a study of blood T cell repertoires in COVID-19. Profiled with immunoSEQ multiplex PCR; TCRdb holds only in-frame clones, not every one. This sample carries about 140,000 clones, around 78% of them seen once, and the ten largest clones take under 6%. Germline-derived CDR1 and CDR2 are SGHTA and FQGNSA. Between the trimmed V and J ends, which lost 4 bases and 7 bases, there was a span of 14 bases. This CDR3 spans 15 amino acids. The TCR comes from an elderly woman with active or convalescent COVID-19. The sequenced sample consisted of peripheral blood. The V call is TRBV7-2, the J call TRBJ1-6, with D tentatively TRBD1 (6 bases). The CDR3 protein is CASSSTQGWNSPLHF. DNA of the CDR3: TGTGCCAGCAGCTCCACACAGGGTTGGAATTCACCCCTCCACTTT.